This T cell receptor beta chain was recovered during a study of blood T cells in healthy people across ages. Study results and limitations: Getting older went along with TCR beta diversity per million T cells dropping roughly linearly.

With respect to this clonotype: Its antigen is unidentified. The junction differs from germline at one of its ends, possibly a read error.

For the second PCR, which ran for 7 to 11 cycles, a sample-barcoded 5' primer and a J-beta primer mix were used. TCRdb recomputed calls from the 5' RACE reads with MiXCR, one row per CDR3 protein. The sample has roughly 800,000 distinct CDR3 sequences, 20% to 25% seen once. Russia was home to the donors, healthy Caucasian individuals aged roughly 6 to 90. CDR3 length: 14 amino acids. Germline V gene sequence: CDR1 SGHRS, CDR2 YFSETQ. In addition, the sample was reused for a study of T cells of mothers and their children. That work adds: Every mother supplied over 9.5 million TCR beta CDR3 reads and every child a few million.

The TCR was taken from a boy between 10 and 17 years old in good health. The sequenced material came from blood. The chain employs TRBV5-1 and TRBJ2-1; 10 nucleotides align to TRBD1. The J call may be faulty, since TRBJ2-7 better matches the DNA end. This chain's CDR3 is CASSWTGGSYEQYF. CDR3 sequence (DNA): TGTGCCAGCAGCTGGACAGGGGGATCCTACGAGCAGTACTTC.